These 10 T cell receptor beta chains share one sample of origin, sequenced in a study of blood T cell repertoires in COVID-19. The table came from immunoSEQ multiplex PCR; TCRdb's copy has only in-frame clones and leaves some out. Of 300,000 to 350,000 clones in the sample, 80% to 90% were seen once. The sequenced sample consisted of PBMCs or T cells enriched from blood (not recorded which). The receptors derive from a young man who had recovered from COVID-19.

The chain has TRBV7-7 and TRBJ2-1, with 7 bases identical to TRBD2. The germline V gene encodes CDR1 SSHAT and CDR2 FNYEAQ (reference sequence). J was trimmed by 6 bases and V by 2 bases; bases with no gene match: 7. The CDR3 consists of 15 residues. CDR3 loop: CASSLNSGPSNEQFF. In DNA form, the CDR3 reads TGTGCCAGCAGCTTAAATAGCGGGCCTTCCAATGAGCAGTTCTTC.

The chain joins TRBV3-1 (or the pseudogene TRBV3-2) to TRBJ1-1; D is undetermined. V lost 0 bases and J lost 10, with 15 bases in between. CDR3 size: 14 residues. The germline CDR1 and CDR2 sequences are LGHDT and YNNKEL (reference sequence). The CDR3 region is CASSQDAPGNGAFF. The CDR3 bases are TGTGCCAGCAGCCAAGATGCCCCAGGTAACGGAGCTTTCTTT.

The chain uses TRBV5-4 and TRBJ2-5, with 11 bases that match TRBD1. V trimming: 0 bases; J trimming: 1 base; junction bases outside the gene matches: 8. Germline CDR1 and CDR2: SGHNT and YYREEE (reference sequence). This CDR3 is built from 18 residues. CDR3 in DNA: TGTGCCAGCAGCTTGGCCTTCGGGACAGGGGGTGTCCAAGAGACCCAGTACTTC. As protein: CASSLAFGTGGVQETQYF.

J is TRBJ1-1 and V is TRBV6-1, with a tentative D call TRBD1 (5 bases). The CDR3 length is 14 residues. Germline assignment: CDR1 MNHNS and CDR2 SASEGT. V lost 5 bases, J lost 1 base, and 11 bases lay in between. The CDR3 DNA is TGTGCCAGCAGTTGGGGAGGGGAGAACACTGAAGCTTTCTTT. Translated: CASSWGGENTEAFF.

This chain uses TRBV19 with TRBJ1-2, with TRBD1 matching over 9 bases. Trimming at V came to 4 bases and at J to 1 base, leaving 10 bases not matched to a gene. Germline V gene data show CDR1 as LNHDA and CDR2 as SQIVND (reference sequence). This CDR3 has 17 amino acids. Here the CDR3 DNA reads TGTGCCAGTAGTAAAGTAGGGGACAGGGAGGATAACTATGGCTACACCTTC. Translated, it gives CASSKVGDREDNYGYTF.

This chain uses TRBV13 with TRBJ1-1; 10 bases map to TRBD1. Germline assignment: CDR1 PRHDT and CDR2 FYEKMQ (reference sequence). Trimming removed 4 bases from V and 5 bases from J; junction bases left unmatched: 7. The CDR3 sequence is 15 residues long. For the CDR3, the DNA is TGTGCCAGCAGCTACGGGACAGGGGCCGGGACTGAAGCTTTCTTT. It specifies CASSYGTGAGTEAFF.

The gene calls are TRBV5-1 and TRBJ2-7, with TRBD2 as a possible D gene (5 bases). Trimming removed 4 bases from V and 1 base from J, with 21 bases in between. The CDR3 runs 17 residues. Germline V lookup: CDR1 SGHRS, CDR2 YFSETQ. CDR3 DNA: TGCGCCAGCAGCGGACTTCCACCTAATCCCCCTTCCTACGAGCAGTACTTC. This sequence encodes CASSGLPPNPPSYEQYF.

This chain joins TRBV30 and TRBJ1-3; no firm D call. CDR1 and CDR2 from the germline V gene are GTSNPN and SVGIG (reference sequence). The V end was cut by 5 bases, the J end by 4 bases, with 6 bases between. This CDR3 spans 11 amino acids. This CDR3 is CAWAQGNTIYF. The CDR3, as DNA: TGTGCCTGGGCACAGGGAAACACCATATATTTT.

The count of this clone is one. The V gene is TRBV3-1 (or the pseudogene TRBV3-2), the J gene TRBJ1-2, with D uncertain. The CDR3 extends over 13 amino acids. The V gene's germline CDR1 is LGHDT and CDR2 YNNKEL (reference sequence). V was trimmed by 0 bases and J by 7 bases, leaving 9 bases between them. The CDR3 reads CASSQEWAGGYTF. The CDR3 DNA sequence: TGTGCCAGCAGCCAAGAGTGGGCCGGTGGCTACACCTTC.

CDR3 in DNA: TGTGCCACCAGCAACGACAGGCACACGAACACCGGGGAGCTGTTTTTT. It specifies CATSNDRHTNTGELFF. The chain employs TRBV15 and TRBJ2-2; possibly TRBD1 for D (6 bases). CDR1 LNHNV and CDR2 YYDKDF come from the germline V gene (reference sequence). The V end lost 4 bases, the J end lost 0 bases, and 12 bases lay between the germline ends. The CDR3 runs to 16 residues.